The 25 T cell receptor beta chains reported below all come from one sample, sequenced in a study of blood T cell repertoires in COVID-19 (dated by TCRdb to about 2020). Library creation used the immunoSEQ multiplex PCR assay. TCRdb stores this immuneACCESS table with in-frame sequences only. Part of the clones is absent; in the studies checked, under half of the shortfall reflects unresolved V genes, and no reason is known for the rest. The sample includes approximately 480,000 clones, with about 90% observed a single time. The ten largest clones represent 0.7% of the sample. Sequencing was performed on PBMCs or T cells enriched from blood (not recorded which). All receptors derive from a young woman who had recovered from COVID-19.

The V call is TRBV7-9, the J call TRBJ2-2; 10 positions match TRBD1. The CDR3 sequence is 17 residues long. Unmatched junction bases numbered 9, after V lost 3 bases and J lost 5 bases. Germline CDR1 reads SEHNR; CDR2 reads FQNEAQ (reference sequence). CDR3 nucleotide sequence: TGTGCCAGCAGCTTTACGGGACAGGGGAAGGTGACCGGGGAGCTGTTTTTT. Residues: CASSFTGQGKVTGELFF. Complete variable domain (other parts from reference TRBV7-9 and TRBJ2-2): DTGVSQNPRHKITKRGQNVTFRCDPISEHNRLYWYRQTLGQGPEFLTYFQNEAQLEKSRLLSDRFSAERPKGSFSTLEIQRTEQGDSAMYLCASSFTGQGKVTGELFFGEGSRLTVL.

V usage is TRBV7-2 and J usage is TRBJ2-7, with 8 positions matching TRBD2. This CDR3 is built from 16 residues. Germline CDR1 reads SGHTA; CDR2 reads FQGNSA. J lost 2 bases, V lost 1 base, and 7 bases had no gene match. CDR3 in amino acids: CASSLVGSGRAYEQYF. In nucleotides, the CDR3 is TGTGCCAGCAGCTTAGTTGGGAGCGGGAGAGCCTACGAGCAGTACTTC.

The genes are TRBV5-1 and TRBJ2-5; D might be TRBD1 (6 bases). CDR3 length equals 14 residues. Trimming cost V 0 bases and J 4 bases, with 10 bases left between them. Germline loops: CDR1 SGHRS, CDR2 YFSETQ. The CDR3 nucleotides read TGCGCCAGCAGCTTGGTGGACAGCGGAGAGACCCAGTACTTC. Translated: CASSLVDSGETQYF.

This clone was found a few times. The CDR3 region has the DNA TGTGCCAGCAGCCCCACAGGGGCCCTCCAGCCCCTCCACTTT. This codes for CASSPTGALQPLHF. The chain joins TRBV7-9 to TRBJ1-6; 7 bases are shared with TRBD1. The CDR3 totals 14 residues. The germline V gene encodes CDR1 SEHNR and CDR2 FQNEAQ (reference sequence). Trimming took 5 bases from V and 13 from J; bases not matched to a gene: 11.

Written as DNA, the CDR3 is TGTGCCAGCAGCGTCAATTCCAGGGCTAACACTGAAGCTTTCTTT. It translates to CASSVNSRANTEAFF. The chain recombines TRBV7-9 with TRBJ1-1; possible D gene TRBD1, 5 bases. V lost 5 bases to trimming and J lost 2 bases, with 15 bases between them. The CDR3 is 15 residues long. CDR1 SEHNR and CDR2 FQNEAQ come from the germline V gene (reference sequence).

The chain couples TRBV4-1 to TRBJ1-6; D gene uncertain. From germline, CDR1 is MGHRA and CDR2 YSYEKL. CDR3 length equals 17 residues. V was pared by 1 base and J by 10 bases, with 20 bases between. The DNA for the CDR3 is TGCGCCAGCAGCCAAGTAGTTGTGCCGGCCGTGAGGTCACCCCTCCACTTT. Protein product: CASSQVVVPAVRSPLHF.

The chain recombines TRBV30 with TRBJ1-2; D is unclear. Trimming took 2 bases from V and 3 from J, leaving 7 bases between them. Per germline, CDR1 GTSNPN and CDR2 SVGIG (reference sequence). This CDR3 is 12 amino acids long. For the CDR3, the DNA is TGTGCCTGGAGTAGAAGAGACTATGGCTACACCTTC. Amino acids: CAWSRRDYGYTF.

The CDR3 sequence: CASSLAGRIQETQYF. CDR3 DNA: TGTGCCAGCAGCTTAGCGGGACGGATTCAAGAGACCCAGTACTTC. The chain is built from TRBV5-6 and TRBJ2-5; 7 bases agree with TRBD2. Losses at the gene ends were 2 bases for V and 2 bases for J; bases not matched to a gene: 6. The CDR3 loop spans 15 amino acids. The germline V gene has CDR1 SGHDT and CDR2 YYEEEE.

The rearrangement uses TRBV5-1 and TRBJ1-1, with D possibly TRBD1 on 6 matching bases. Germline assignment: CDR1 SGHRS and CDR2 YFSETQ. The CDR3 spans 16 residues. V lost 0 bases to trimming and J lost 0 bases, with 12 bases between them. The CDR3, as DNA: TGCGCCAGCAGCTTGGACAGGGTCGACTTGAACACTGAAGCTTTCTTT. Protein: CASSLDRVDLNTEAFF.

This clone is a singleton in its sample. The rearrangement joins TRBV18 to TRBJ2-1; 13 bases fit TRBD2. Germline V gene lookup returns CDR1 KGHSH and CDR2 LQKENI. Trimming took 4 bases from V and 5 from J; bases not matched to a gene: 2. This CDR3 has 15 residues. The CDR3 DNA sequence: TGTGCCAGCTCACGAGGGACTAGCGGGGACAATGAGCAGTTCTTC. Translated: CASSRGTSGDNEQFF.

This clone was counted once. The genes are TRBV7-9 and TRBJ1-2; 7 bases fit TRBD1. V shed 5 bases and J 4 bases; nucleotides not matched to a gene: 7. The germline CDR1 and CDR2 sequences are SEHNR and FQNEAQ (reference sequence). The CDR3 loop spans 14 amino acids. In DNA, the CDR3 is TGTGCCAGCAGCCCCAGGGGACAGCCCTATGGCTACACCTTC. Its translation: CASSPRGQPYGYTF. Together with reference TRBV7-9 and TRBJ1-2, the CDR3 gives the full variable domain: DTGVSQNPRHKITKRGQNVTFRCDPISEHNRLYWYRQTLGQGPEFLTYFQNEAQLEKSRLLSDRFSAERPKGSFSTLEIQRTEQGDSAMYLCASSPRGQPYGYTFGSGTRLTVV.

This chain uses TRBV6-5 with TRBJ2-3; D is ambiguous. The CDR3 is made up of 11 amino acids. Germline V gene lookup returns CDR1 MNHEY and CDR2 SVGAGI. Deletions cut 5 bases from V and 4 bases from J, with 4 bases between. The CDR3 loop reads CASSSADTQYF. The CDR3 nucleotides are TGTGCCAGCAGTAGCGCAGATACGCAGTATTTT.

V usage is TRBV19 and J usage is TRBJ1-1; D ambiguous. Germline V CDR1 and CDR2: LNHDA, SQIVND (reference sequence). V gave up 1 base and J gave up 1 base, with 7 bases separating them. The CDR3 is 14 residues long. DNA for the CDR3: TGTGCCAGTAGTATAGTGGCGGGGAACACTGAAGCTTTCTTT. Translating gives CASSIVAGNTEAFF.

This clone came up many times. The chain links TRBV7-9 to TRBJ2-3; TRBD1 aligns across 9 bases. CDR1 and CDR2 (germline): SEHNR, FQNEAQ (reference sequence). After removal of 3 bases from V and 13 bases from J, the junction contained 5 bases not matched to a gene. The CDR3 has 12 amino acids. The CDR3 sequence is CASSLEGTGKYF. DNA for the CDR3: TGTGCCAGCAGCTTGGAGGGGACAGGGAAGTATTTT.

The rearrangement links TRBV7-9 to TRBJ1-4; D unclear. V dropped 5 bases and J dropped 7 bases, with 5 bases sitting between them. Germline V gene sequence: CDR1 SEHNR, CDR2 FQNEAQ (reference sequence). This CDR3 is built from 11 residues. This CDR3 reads CASSPSEKLFF. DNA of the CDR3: TGTGCCAGCAGCCCGTCTGAAAAACTGTTTTTT.

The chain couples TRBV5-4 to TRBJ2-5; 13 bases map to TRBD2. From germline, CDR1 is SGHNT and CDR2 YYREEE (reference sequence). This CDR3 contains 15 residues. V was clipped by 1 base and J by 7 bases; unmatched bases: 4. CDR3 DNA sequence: TGTGCCAGCAGCTTGACTAGCGGGGGGGCTACGACCCAGTACTTC. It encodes CASSLTSGGATTQYF.

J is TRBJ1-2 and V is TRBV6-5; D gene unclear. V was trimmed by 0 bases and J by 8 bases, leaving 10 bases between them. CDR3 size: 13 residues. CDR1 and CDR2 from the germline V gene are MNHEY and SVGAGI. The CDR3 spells CASSYSKERGYTF. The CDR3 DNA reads TGTGCCAGCAGTTACTCGAAGGAGCGAGGCTACACCTTC.

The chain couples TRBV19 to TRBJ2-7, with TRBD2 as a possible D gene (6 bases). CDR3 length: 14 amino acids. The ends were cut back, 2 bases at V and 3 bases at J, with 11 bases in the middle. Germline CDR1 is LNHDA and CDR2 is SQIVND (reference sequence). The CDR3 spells CASSIRAGYYEQYF. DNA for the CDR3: TGTGCCAGTAGTATACGGGCGGGGTACTACGAGCAGTACTTC.

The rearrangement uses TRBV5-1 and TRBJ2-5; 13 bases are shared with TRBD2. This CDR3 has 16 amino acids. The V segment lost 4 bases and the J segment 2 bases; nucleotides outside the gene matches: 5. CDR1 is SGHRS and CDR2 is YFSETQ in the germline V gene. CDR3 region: CASSPPGLAGQETQYF. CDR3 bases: TGCGCCAGCAGCCCGCCGGGACTAGCGGGGCAAGAGACCCAGTACTTC.

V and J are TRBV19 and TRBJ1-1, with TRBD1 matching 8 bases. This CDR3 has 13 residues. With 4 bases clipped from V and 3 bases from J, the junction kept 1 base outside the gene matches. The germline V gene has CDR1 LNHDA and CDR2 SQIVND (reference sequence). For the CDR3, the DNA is TGTGCCAGTAGTACGGACAGGGACACTGAAGCTTTCTTT. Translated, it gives CASSTDRDTEAFF.

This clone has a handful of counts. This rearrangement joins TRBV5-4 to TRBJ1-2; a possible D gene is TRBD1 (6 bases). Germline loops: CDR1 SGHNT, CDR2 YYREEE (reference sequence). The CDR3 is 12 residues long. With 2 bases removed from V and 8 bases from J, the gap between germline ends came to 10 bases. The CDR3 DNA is TGTGCCAGCAGCTTAAACAGGGAAGGCTACACCTTC. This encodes CASSLNREGYTF.

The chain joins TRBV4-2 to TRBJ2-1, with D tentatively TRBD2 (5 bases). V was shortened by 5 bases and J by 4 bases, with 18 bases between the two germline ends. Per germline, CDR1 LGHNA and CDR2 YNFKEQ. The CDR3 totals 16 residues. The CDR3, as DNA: TGTGCCAGCAGCTATTTTGACGGAGGAGGTTACAATGAGCAGTTCTTC. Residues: CASSYFDGGGYNEQFF.

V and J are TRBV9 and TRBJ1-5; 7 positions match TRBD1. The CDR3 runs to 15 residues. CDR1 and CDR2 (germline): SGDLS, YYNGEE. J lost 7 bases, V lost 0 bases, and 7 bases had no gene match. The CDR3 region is CASSVGTGAQQPQHF. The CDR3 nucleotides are TGTGCCAGCAGCGTAGGAACAGGGGCCCAGCAGCCCCAGCATTTT.

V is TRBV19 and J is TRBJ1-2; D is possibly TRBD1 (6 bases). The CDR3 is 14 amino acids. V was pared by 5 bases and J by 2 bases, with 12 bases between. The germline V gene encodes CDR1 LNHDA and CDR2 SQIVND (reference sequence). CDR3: CASSPTGINYGYTF. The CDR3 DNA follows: TGTGCCAGTAGTCCTACAGGGATCAACTATGGCTACACCTTC.

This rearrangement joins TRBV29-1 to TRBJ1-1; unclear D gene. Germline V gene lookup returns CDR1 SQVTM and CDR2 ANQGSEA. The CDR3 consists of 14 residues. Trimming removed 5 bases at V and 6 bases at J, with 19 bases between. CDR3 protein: CSVQLVPEGAEAFF. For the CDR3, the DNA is TGCAGCGTTCAGCTTGTTCCCGAGGGCGCTGAAGCTTTCTTT.